These 14 T cell receptor beta chains came from one sample sequenced in a study of blood T cell repertoires in COVID-19. The table came from immunoSEQ multiplex PCR; TCRdb's copy has only in-frame clones and leaves some out. The sample carries about 68,000 clones, approximately 86% recorded once. What was sequenced was peripheral blood. The receptors were gathered from a woman aged 55-70 years with acute or convalescent COVID-19.

This chain joins TRBV7-9 and TRBJ2-5; D gene ambiguous. Germline V gene lookup returns CDR1 SEHNR and CDR2 FQNEAQ (reference sequence). The CDR3 loop spans 14 amino acids. V lost 3 bases and J lost 4, with 12 bases in between. The chain's CDR3 is CASSFMADTETQYF. In DNA, the CDR3 is TGTGCCAGCAGCTTTATGGCGGATACAGAGACCCAGTACTTC.

The V and J genes are TRBV24-1 and TRBJ2-1, with TRBD1 identical over 9 bases. Germline assignment: CDR1 KGHDR and CDR2 SFDVKD. The length of the CDR3 is 15 residues. V shed 3 bases and J 9 bases; nucleotides not matched to a gene: 8. The CDR3 nucleotides read TGTGCCACCAGTGATATTGGGACAGGGTTAGGTGAGCAGTTCTTC. It yields the protein CATSDIGTGLGEQFF.

The J gene is TRBJ1-1, the V gene TRBV18; maybe TRBD1 (6 bases). V lost 6 bases, J lost 1 base, and 12 bases lay in between. This CDR3 comprises 14 residues. Per germline, CDR1 KGHSH and CDR2 LQKENI. CDR3 protein: CASSERGGNTEAFF. The DNA of the CDR3 is TGTGCCAGCTCGGAGAGGGGGGGGAACACTGAAGCTTTCTTT.

The genes are TRBV4-2 and TRBJ2-5; 12 nucleotides align to TRBD1. The V segment lost 4 bases and the J segment 5 bases; nucleotides outside the gene matches: 11. Germline V lookup: CDR1 LGHNA, CDR2 YNFKEQ. The CDR3 contains 17 residues. The CDR3 coding sequence is TGTGCCAGCAGCCCCTTCTCCGGGACAGGGGGCGCGGAGACCCAGTACTTC. Amino acid sequence: CASSPFSGTGGAETQYF.

This sequence joins TRBV2 and TRBJ1-5; D perhaps matches TRBD1 (6 bases). From germline, CDR1 is SNHLY and CDR2 FYNNEI. This CDR3 contains 15 residues. Trimming left V 3 bases short and J 6 bases short, with 15 bases between. The DNA of the CDR3 is TGTGCCAGCAGTGATACAGGGTTGGCAGGTCAGCCCCAGCATTTT. Protein sequence: CASSDTGLAGQPQHF.

J is TRBJ1-1 and V is TRBV20-1; tentative D call: TRBD1 (6 bases). Germline CDR1 and CDR2: DFQATT and SNEGSKA (reference sequence). The V end was cut by 3 bases, the J end by 3 bases, with 20 bases between. This CDR3 spans 16 amino acids. Here the CDR3 reads CSASPLKQGWDTEAFF. The CDR3 DNA is TGCAGTGCTAGTCCCCTAAAACAGGGATGGGACACTGAAGCTTTCTTT.

V gene TRBV18 combines with J gene TRBJ1-4; 7 bases align to TRBD1. The junction had 4 bases not matched to a gene; V was cut back by 4 bases and J by 8 bases. CDR3 length: 13 amino acids. CDR1 and CDR2 from the germline V gene are KGHSH and LQKENI. This CDR3 reads CASSLQGREKLFF. CDR3 nucleotide sequence: TGTGCCAGCTCACTACAGGGGCGCGAAAAACTGTTTTTT.

V usage is TRBV19 and J usage is TRBJ1-2; 9 bases map to TRBD1. J lost 8 bases, V lost 3 bases, and 10 bases had no gene match. CDR3 length: 15 residues. CDR1 is LNHDA, CDR2 SQIVND, per germline (reference sequence). CDR3: CASSIPLGQGIGYTF. Written as DNA, the CDR3 is TGTGCCAGTAGTATCCCACTGGGACAGGGTATCGGCTACACCTTC.

The chain uses TRBV24-1 and TRBJ2-3, with 7 bases that match TRBD1. This CDR3 comprises 15 residues. In germline, CDR1 is KGHDR, CDR2 SFDVKD. The junction had 4 bases not matched to a gene; V was cut back by 3 bases and J by 2 bases. This CDR3 is CATSDKTGSTDTQYF. The CDR3 DNA reads TGTGCCACCAGTGATAAGACAGGGTCCACAGATACGCAGTATTTT.

The CDR3 nucleotides read TGTGCCAGCAGCTTGGGGTTGACTAGCGGGATAAGCACAGATACGCAGTATTTT. This translates into CASSLGLTSGISTDTQYF. V and J are TRBV7-9 and TRBJ2-3, with 11 bases that match TRBD2. V gave up 3 bases and J gave up 0 bases; unmatched junction bases: 8. This CDR3 contains 18 residues. Germline CDR1 SEHNR, CDR2 FQNEAQ (reference sequence).

The chain recombines TRBV6-6 with TRBJ1-1, with no clear D. Trimming took 11 bases from V and 7 from J, leaving 14 bases between them. Germline V gives CDR1 MNHNY, CDR2 SVGAGI (reference sequence). This CDR3 comprises 11 residues. The CDR3 here is CASYHDFEAFF. The CDR3 nucleotides read TGTGCCTCCTATCACGACTTTGAAGCTTTCTTT.

The chain has TRBV4-1 and TRBJ1-1; D remains ambiguous. Trimming cost V 0 bases and J 4 bases, with 12 bases left between them. The CDR3 extends over 15 amino acids. Looked up from germline, CDR1 is MGHRA and CDR2 is YSYEKL. The CDR3 DNA follows: TGCGCCAGCAGCCAAGAGGAGGCCGGGGTCACTGAAGCTTTCTTT. The encoded protein is CASSQEEAGVTEAFF.

A few counts support this clone. This chain joins TRBV2 and TRBJ2-2; D gene uncertain. Per germline, CDR1 SNHLY and CDR2 FYNNEI. V shed 7 bases and J shed 8 bases, with 14 bases lying between them. The CDR3 runs 13 residues. Here the CDR3 reads CASTRFPLGELFF. In DNA form, the CDR3 reads TGTGCCAGCACCAGATTCCCTTTGGGGGAGCTGTTTTTT.

V and J are TRBV29-1 and TRBJ1-3, with 7 bases lining up with TRBD1. The germline gives CDR1 SQVTM, CDR2 ANQGSEA. With 5 bases clipped from V and 0 bases from J, the junction kept 4 bases outside the gene matches. The CDR3 sequence is 14 residues long. For the CDR3, the DNA is TGCAGCGTTAAACAGGGGAGCTCTGGAAACACCATATATTTT. Encoded protein: CSVKQGSSGNTIYF.